One sample yielded the 7 T cell receptor beta chains listed below, sequenced in a study of T cells in Graves' hyperthyroidism and ophthalmopathy. RNA transcripts served as the template for amplifying TCR beta CDR3 regions. An initial round of RT-PCR targeting the TCR CDR3 relied on the HTBI primer set. Each CDR3 protein is one row after TCRdb ran MiXCR on the multiplex PCR reads. The table shows around 700,000 distinct CDR3 sequences, with 18% occurring only once. The sample comprised blood. Source of these receptors: a woman aged 45-59 years with Graves' hyperthyroidism that later progressed to Graves' ophthalmopathy.

The chain carries TRBV9 and TRBJ1-6; D unresolved. Trimming left V 1 base short and J 7 bases short, with 15 bases between. The CDR3 totals 16 residues. Germline assignment: CDR1 SGDLS and CDR2 YYNGEE. CDR3 protein: CASSVRPGSGNSPLHF. In DNA form, the CDR3 reads TGTGCCAGCAGCGTACGTCCGGGGTCGGGCAATTCACCCCTCCACTTT.

As regards this clonotype: One base away lies a much larger clone, so this may be a sequencing read error. The chain carries TRBV3-1 and TRBJ1-5, with 10 positions matching TRBD1. This CDR3 comprises 14 residues. The germline gives CDR1 LGHDT, CDR2 YNNKEL (reference sequence). CDR3 bases: TGTGCCAGCGGCCAAGCTACGGGGACAGGGGCCGCGCATTTT. Protein product: CASGQATGTGAAHF.

There are many counts of this clonotype. The chain carries TRBV5-8 and TRBJ1-1; D remains ambiguous. The germline V and J ends were trimmed by 1 base and 1 base, with 5 bases remaining between them. This CDR3 comprises 13 residues. Germline V lookup: CDR1 SGHTS, CDR2 YDEGEE. The CDR3 sequence: CASSLWQNTEAFF. The CDR3 DNA is TGTGCCAGCAGCTTGTGGCAGAACACTGAAGCTTTCTTT.

This clonotype has at least ten counts. The V gene is TRBV9, the J gene TRBJ2-7, with D possibly TRBD1 on 5 matching bases. Per germline, CDR1 SGDLS and CDR2 YYNGEE. The CDR3 sequence is 14 residues long. The V end was cut by 3 bases, the J end by 3 bases, with 13 bases between. CDR3 sequence (DNA): TGTGCCAGCAGCGACGGCGACAGTAGCTACGAGCAGTACTTC. Its protein product is CASSDGDSSYEQYF. Using reference TRBV9 and TRBJ2-7 for the parts outside the CDR3, the full variable domain is DSGVTQTPKHLITATGQRVTLRCSPRSGDLSVYWYQQSLDQGLQFLIQYYNGEERAKGNILERFSAQQFPDLHSELNLSSLELGDSALYFCASSDGDSSYEQYFGPGTRLTVT.

This clonotype was seen ten or more times. The chain combines TRBV12-3 or TRBV12-4 with TRBJ1-1; unclear D gene. The V end lost 5 bases, the J end lost 6 bases, and 13 bases lay between the germline ends. This CDR3 spans 13 amino acids. The CDR3 DNA reads TGTGCCAGCAGTCCACCGGGGTCGCCTGAAGCTTTCTTT. This codes for CASSPPGSPEAFF.

This clonotype was recorded a few times. V and J are TRBV9 and TRBJ1-1, with 7 bases that match TRBD1. CDR3 length: 16 residues. The ends lost 0 bases at V and 4 bases at J; junction bases unmatched: 9. Germline-derived CDR1 and CDR2 are SGDLS and YYNGEE. CDR3 nucleotides: TGTGCCAGCAGCGTAGCTCCGGACAGGCTTACCACTGAAGCTTTCTTT. Translation gives CASSVAPDRLTTEAFF.

V usage is TRBV15 and J usage is TRBJ1-2; 9 bases are a match to TRBD1. Germline V lookup: CDR1 LNHNV, CDR2 YYDKDF (reference sequence). The trim removed 0 bases at V and 4 bases at J, leaving 3 bases unmatched. This CDR3 has 15 amino acids. CDR3 DNA sequence: TGTGCCACCAGCAGAGAGACAGGGGGTGGCTATGGCTACACCTTC. As protein: CATSRETGGGYGYTF. Filled out from reference TRBV15 and TRBJ1-2, the complete variable domain reads DAMVIQNPRYQVTQFGKPVTLSCSQTLNHNVMYWYQQKSSQAPKLLFHYYDKDFNNEADTPDNFQSRRPNTSFCFLDIRSPGLGDTAMYLCATSRETGGGYGYTFGSGTRLTVV.